Sequencing of this T cell receptor beta chain was carried out in a study of early T cells in non-severe SARS-CoV-2 infection. Notes on the study in general: Private and CD4 specificities were missed by VDJdb matching, which favored anti-spike CD8 responses.

TCRdb re-called the 5' RACE reads with MiXCR, one entry per CDR3 protein. This table has 75,000 or so distinct CDR3 sequences, about an eighth appearing once. This clonotype has only a few counts. The target antigen is unknown. Germline CDR1 is SNHLY and CDR2 is FYNNEI. V shed 8 bases and J 4 bases; nucleotides not matched to a gene: 4. The CDR3 runs 12 residues. This specimen consisted of whole blood, obtained at baseline. This receptor was identified in an adult who was a healthcare worker with PCR-confirmed SARS-CoV-2 infection or an uninfected control (not recorded which). The V and J genes are TRBV2 and TRBJ2-5; 7 bases match TRBD1. CDR3 region: CASGTGAETQYF. CDR3 DNA sequence: TGTGCCAGCGGTACAGGGGCAGAGACCCAGTACTTC.